This is a list of T cell receptor beta chains from one sample in a study of T cell responses to AZD1222 COVID-19 vaccine. Sequencing used immunoSEQ multiplex PCR; TCRdb keeps in-frame clones, though not all of them. The sample holds about 140,000 clones; 70% to 90% are singletons and the top ten take about 3.4%. Sequences were derived from peripheral blood, sampled 28 days after the second AZD1222 dose. Receptors were obtained from an adult who received the AZD1222 COVID-19 vaccine. Both conserved end residues are trimmed from each CDR3. Each record gives: V gene, CDR3 protein.

TRBV6-5	ASSYSSSAPGYT
TRBV12-3/TRBV12-4	ASSTNTIY
TRBV19	ASASGVYEQY
TRBV6-4	ASSPEQKQPQH
TRBV4-2	ASSQEGIYGYT
TRBV18	ASSPGLVSDEQY
TRBV28	ASSYQGEGTQY
TRBV29-1	SSMGGKGSPLH
TRBV2	ASQGVRNTGELF
TRBV29-1	SVEIEETQY
TRBV18	ASSPPKLTGWNTEAF
TRBV7-9	ASSFLSGGVDEAF
TRBV6-1	ASSETGSNTEAF
TRBV5-5	ASSLGQEAYEQY
TRBV11-3	ASSLASGGGNQPQH
TRBV28	ASRSGPEQY
TRBV28	ASSPQGDQPQH
TRBV5-1	ASTTSAGTSGREQY
TRBV3-1/TRBV3-2	ASSQGAGRQY
TRBV7-9	ASAPDVAGGITYEQY
TRBV16	ASSLLAGADNEQF
TRBV3-1/TRBV3-2	ASSQEGNQPQH
TRBV28	ASRSWQGSQPQH